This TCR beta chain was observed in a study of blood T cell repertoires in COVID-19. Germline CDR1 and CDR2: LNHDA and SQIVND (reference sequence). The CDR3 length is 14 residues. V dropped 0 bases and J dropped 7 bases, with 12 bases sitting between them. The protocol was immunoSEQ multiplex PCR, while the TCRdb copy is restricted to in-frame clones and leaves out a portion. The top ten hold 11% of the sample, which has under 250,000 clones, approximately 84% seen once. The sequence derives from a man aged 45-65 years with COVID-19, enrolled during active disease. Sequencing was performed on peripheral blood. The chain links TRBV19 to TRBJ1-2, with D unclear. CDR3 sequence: CASSIDLAGRGYTF. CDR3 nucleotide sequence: TGTGCCAGTAGTATAGATCTAGCCGGGCGTGGCTACACCTTC.